A selection of T cell receptor beta chains follows, all from one sample in a study of blood T cells in healthy people across ages. TCRdb reanalysed the 5' RACE reads using MiXCR and keeps one entry per CDR3 protein. The sample carries 1.5 million to 2 million distinct CDR3 sequences, about 39% recorded once. The sequencing input was blood. Source of these receptors: a human donor in good health. Both conserved end residues are part of each CDR3. The order of the fields is clone size, V gene, D gene, J gene, CDR3 DNA, CDR3 protein. The D gene is left open where the match is weak. Size tells how often a clone was seen (once, few, many) or the class of an expanded clone, and some rows leave it out.

few	TRBV18	-	TRBJ2-7	TGTGCCAGCTCACCACCGGCAGTCGACGAGCAGTACTTC	CASSPPAVDEQYF
-	TRBV28	-	TRBJ1-2	TGTGCCAGTAGTCGTAGGTGGACAGAGGGTAACTATGGCTACACCTTC	CASSRRWTEGNYGYTF
few	TRBV20-1	TRBD2	TRBJ2-1	TGCAGTGCTACCAAGCGGGGGGGGTTCTACAATGAGCAGTTCTTC	CSATKRGGFYNEQFF
-	TRBV2	TRBD1	TRBJ2-7	TGTGCCAGCAGGGGACAGGGGTACTACGAGCAGTACTTC	CASRGQGYYEQYF
-	TRBV6-2/TRBV6-3	-	TRBJ2-6	TGTGCCAGCAGTTGGACACAGGTCTCTGGGGCCAACGTCCTGACTTTC	CASSWTQVSGANVLTF
-	TRBV9	TRBD1	TRBJ1-6	TGTGCCAGCAGCGTAGGGGACAGTTCACCCCTCCACTTT	CASSVGDSSPLHF
-	TRBV5-6	-	TRBJ2-1	TGTGCCAGCAGTGCGTGGTCCGGGGGTAGGGAAGATGAGCAGTTCTTC	CASSAWSGGREDEQFF
-	TRBV14	-	TRBJ2-1	TGTGCCAGCAGCCAAGATCGGGGTTCGGGTCCTGTCAGTAATGAGCAGTTCTTC	CASSQDRGSGPVSNEQFF
once	TRBV7-2	-	TRBJ2-7	TGTGCCAGCACCCTGGGGCAGGGCTCGGACGAGCAGTACTTC	CASTLGQGSDEQYF
few	TRBV4-2	-	TRBJ2-5	TGTGCCAGCAGCCAAGGGGCGGGAATTCCATACGTGAATCAAGAGACCCAGTACTTC	CASSQGAGIPYVNQETQYF
once	TRBV7-9	-	TRBJ2-1	TGTGCCAGCAGCTTCTCCCTAGGGGGTAGGGAGCAGTTCTTC	CASSFSLGGREQFF
-	TRBV11-2	-	TRBJ1-1	TGTGCCAGCAGCTTACGGGCAGGGGAAGCTTTCTTT	CASSLRAGEAFF
-	TRBV7-8	-	TRBJ1-2	TGTGCCAGCAGCCTCGACGCGACGGACTATGGCTACACCTTC	CASSLDATDYGYTF
-	TRBV20-1	TRBD2	TRBJ2-5	TGCAGTGCGCAGGGACTAGCGGGGGAAGAGACCCAGTACTTC	CSAQGLAGEETQYF
-	TRBV5-1	TRBD2	TRBJ2-3	TGCGCCAGCAGCAACGGAATAGCGGGGGGAAGGCCAGAAGATACGCAGTATTTT	CASSNGIAGGRPEDTQYF
few	TRBV29-1	-	TRBJ2-1	TGCAGCGTTGAAGATCCGTGGGCTGCCTACAATGAGCAGTTCTTC	CSVEDPWAAYNEQFF